One sample yielded the 31 T cell receptor beta chains listed below, sequenced in a study of long-term antiretroviral therapy in people with HIV. Version v3.0 of the immunoSEQ assay was performed at survey level. Method: immunoSEQ multiplex PCR; TCRdb's copy keeps in-frame clones and lacks some. The sample holds tens of thousands of clones, 82% seen once. The sequencing used unsorted PBMCs, collected 0.6 years after starting antiretroviral therapy. The receptors were gathered from a man between 18 and 35 years old with HIV.

The chain carries TRBV10-3 and TRBJ2-3, with D tentatively TRBD1 or TRBD2 (5 bases each). Trimming cost V 1 base and J 0 bases, with 11 bases left between them. This CDR3 is built from 16 residues. Germline V gives CDR1 ENHRY, CDR2 SYGVKD. The CDR3 is CAISEWDPPSTDTQYF. CDR3 DNA sequence: TGTGCCATCAGTGAGTGGGACCCCCCAAGCACAGATACGCAGTATTTT.

The chain employs TRBV7-2 and TRBJ2-7; the match to TRBD2 covers 16 bases. Germline lookup yields CDR1 SGHTA and CDR2 FQGNSA. The junction had 6 bases not matched to a gene; V was cut back by 5 bases and J by 2 bases. CDR3 length equals 17 residues. In DNA, the CDR3 is TGTGCCAGCAGCCCTGGGACTAGCGGGAGGGGGACCTACGAGCAGTACTTC. It translates to CASSPGTSGRGTYEQYF.

The rearrangement uses TRBV7-2 and TRBJ2-3, with D uncertain. Germline lookup yields CDR1 SGHTA and CDR2 FQGNSA. This CDR3 has 11 residues. The V end lost 0 bases, the J end lost 5 bases, and 0 bases lay between the germline ends. DNA of the CDR3: TGTGCCAGCAGCTTAGCAGATACGCAGTATTTT. It specifies CASSLADTQYF.

This chain links TRBV6-1 with TRBJ2-7; D is tentatively TRBD1 or TRBD2 (5 bases each). V gave up 5 bases and J gave up 4 bases, with 15 bases separating them. Per the germline V gene, CDR1 is MNHNS and CDR2 is SASEGT. The CDR3 has 14 amino acids. This CDR3 reads CASSSGAFQYEQYF. CDR3 nucleotide sequence: TGTGCCAGCAGTTCCGGGGCTTTCCAGTACGAGCAGTACTTC.

The chain carries TRBV9 and TRBJ2-7, with D unresolved. The CDR3 totals 12 residues. The V gene lost 3 bases and the J gene lost 6 bases, with 10 bases spanning the gap. Germline assignment: CDR1 SGDLS and CDR2 YYNGEE. Here the CDR3 reads CASSDGRSEQYF. CDR3 nucleotide sequence: TGTGCCAGCAGCGACGGACGATCCGAGCAGTACTTC.

The gene calls are TRBV28 and TRBJ2-1, with 12 bases identical to TRBD2. The CDR3 is 16 amino acids. Germline CDR1 and CDR2: MDHEN and SYDVKM. The J segment lost 5 bases and the V segment lost 2 bases, leaving 4 bases of the junction unmatched. Written as DNA, the CDR3 is TGTGCCAGCAGTTTACTAACTAGCGGGAGGAACAATGAGCAGTTCTTC. Protein sequence: CASSLLTSGRNNEQFF.

This clone was detected only once. The V call is TRBV5-1, the J call TRBJ1-2; 10 bases are a match to TRBD1. This CDR3 has 16 residues. The trim removed 4 bases at V and 8 bases at J, leaving 14 bases unmatched. CDR1 is SGHRS and CDR2 is YFSETQ in the germline V gene. CDR3 protein: CASSPTPGTGVGGYTF. The CDR3 nucleotides read TGCGCCAGCAGCCCTACCCCCGGGACAGGGGTTGGGGGCTACACCTTC. Complete variable domain (other parts from reference TRBV5-1 and TRBJ1-2): KAGVTQTPRYLIKTRGQQVTLSCSPISGHRSVSWYQQTPGQGLQFLFEYFSETQRNKGNFPGRFSGRQFSNSRSEMNVSTLELGDSALYLCASSPTPGTGVGGYTFGSGTRLTVV.

The chain carries TRBV7-9 and TRBJ2-7; 13 bases line up with TRBD2. CDR1 is SEHNR and CDR2 is FQNEAQ in the germline V gene (reference sequence). V trimming: 1 base; J trimming: 6 bases; junction bases outside the gene matches: 12. The CDR3 has 18 residues. The CDR3: CASSLDPLLAGGPCEQYF. As DNA, the CDR3 is TGTGCCAGCAGCTTAGACCCCCTACTAGCGGGAGGGCCCTGCGAGCAGTACTTC.

This clone was found once. V usage is TRBV18 and J usage is TRBJ2-7; D remains unclear. The CDR3 has 15 amino acids. Germline assignment: CDR1 KGHSH and CDR2 LQKENI. V shed 3 bases and J shed 1 base, with 13 bases lying between them. CDR3 nucleotides: TGTGCCAGCTCACCCTCTTACTCACCGTCCTACGAGCAGTACTTC. Translating it yields CASSPSYSPSYEQYF.

This chain joins TRBV2 and TRBJ2-7; D is unresolved. Germline CDR1 and CDR2: SNHLY and FYNNEI. The CDR3 is 12 amino acids. Between the trimmed V and J ends, which lost 5 bases and 3 bases, there was a span of 8 bases. The CDR3 nucleotides read TGTGCCAGCAGTCCTATTAACTACGAGCAGTACTTC. This codes for CASSPINYEQYF.

The CDR3 coding sequence is TGTGCCAGCAGTTACGGGACAGGGAGACAGCCCCAGCATTTT. It is translated as CASSYGTGRQPQHF. The chain has TRBV6-5 and TRBJ1-5; 9 nucleotides line up with TRBD1. This CDR3 comprises 14 residues. Germline CDR1 MNHEY, CDR2 SVGAGI. V shed 2 bases and J 7 bases; nucleotides not matched to a gene: 3.

The chain combines TRBV7-8 with TRBJ2-1, with D possibly being TRBD2 (5 bases). Germline V gene sequence: CDR1 SGHVS, CDR2 FQNEAQ. V was shortened by 5 bases and J by 7 bases, with 12 bases between the two germline ends. The CDR3 length is 13 residues. CDR3 sequence reads: CASSPPRGNEQFF. For the CDR3, the DNA is TGTGCCAGCAGCCCTCCTCGGGGTAATGAGCAGTTCTTC.

The chain is built from TRBV11-2 and TRBJ2-7; D gene ambiguous. V was shortened by 3 bases and J by 3 bases, with 9 bases between the two germline ends. The germline CDR1 and CDR2 sequences are SGHAT and FQNNGV. The CDR3 contains 13 residues. The CDR3 bases are TGTGCCAGCAGCTTGAGACGGTTCTACGAGCAGTACTTC. Its translation is CASSLRRFYEQYF. Based on the CDR3 plus reference TRBV11-2 and TRBJ2-7, the full variable domain is EAGVAQSPRYKIIEKRQSVAFWCNPISGHATLYWYQQILGQGPKLLIQFQNNGVVDDSQLPKDRFSAERLKGVDSTLKIQPAKLEDSAVYLCASSLRRFYEQYFGPGTRLTVT.

This clone came up once. The genes are TRBV20-1 and TRBJ1-2, with a weak D call TRBD1 (5 bases). CDR3 length: 11 residues. Germline CDR1 is DFQATT and CDR2 is SNEGSKA (reference sequence). Trimming removed 8 bases from V and 3 bases from J, with 10 bases in between. The CDR3 sequence: CSPPGDYGYTF. CDR3 bases: TGCAGTCCTCCGGGGGACTATGGCTACACCTTC.

With regard to this clone: The same CDR3 also results from other DNA sequences found in this sample. The chain couples TRBV9 to TRBJ2-2, with TRBD2 matching over 15 bases. CDR3 length equals 18 residues. Germline assignment: CDR1 SGDLS and CDR2 YYNGEE. Germline trimming cut 3 bases from V and 4 bases from J; bases unmatched to any gene: 7. CDR3 sequence (DNA): TGTGCCAGCAGCGCGCCCGGACTAGCGGGAGGGGGCACCGGGGAGCTGTTTTTT. Translation gives CASSAPGLAGGGTGELFF.

This clone came up once. This chain uses TRBV25-1 with TRBJ2-3; possible D gene TRBD2, 6 bases. CDR1 MGHDK and CDR2 SYGVNS come from the germline V gene. The ends were cut back, 5 bases at V and 7 bases at J, with 16 bases in the middle. This CDR3 spans 14 amino acids. The CDR3 nucleotides are TGTGCCAGCAGTCTCGCGGTAGGAGGGCATACGCAGTATTTT. Translated: CASSLAVGGHTQYF. Based on the CDR3 plus reference TRBV25-1 and TRBJ2-3, the full variable domain is EADIYQTPRYLVIGTGKKITLECSQTMGHDKMYWYQQDPGMELHLIHYSYGVNSTEKGDLSSESTVSRIRTEHFPLTLESARPSHTSQYLCASSLAVGGHTQYFGPGTRLTVL.

The rearrangement joins TRBV2 to TRBJ2-7; no reliable D call. CDR1 is SNHLY and CDR2 is FYNNEI in the germline V gene. CDR3 length: 14 residues. V was clipped by 6 bases and J by 3 bases, with 15 bases between them. CDR3 DNA: TGTGCCAGCAGGTTCCGGTCAGCCTACTACGAGCAGTACTTC. Protein sequence: CASRFRSAYYEQYF.

V usage is TRBV20-1 and J usage is TRBJ2-3; D is unresolved. Trimming pared 3 bases from V and 6 bases from J, leaving 7 bases between. The germline CDR1 and CDR2 sequences are DFQATT and SNEGSKA (reference sequence). The CDR3 sequence is 11 residues long. The DNA of the CDR3 is TGCAGTGCTAGTACAGTTGATACGCAGTATTTT. Translating it yields CSASTVDTQYF.

The chain carries TRBV6-1 and TRBJ1-1, with D unresolved. Between the trimmed V and J ends, which lost 4 bases and 3 bases, there was a span of 9 bases. Germline lookup yields CDR1 MNHNS and CDR2 SASEGT. The CDR3 consists of 13 residues. The CDR3 DNA sequence: TGTGCCAGCAGTGGAACAGTAGACACTGAAGCTTTCTTT. Amino acids: CASSGTVDTEAFF.

Written as DNA, the CDR3 is TGTGCCAGCAGTGGTGTCGGGACCTCCGCTCAGCCCCAGCATTTT. Its protein product is CASSGVGTSAQPQHF. This chain joins TRBV28 and TRBJ1-5, with D perhaps TRBD1 (5 bases). Trimming shortened V by 5 bases and J by 6 bases, and 17 bases separated the two germline ends. Germline V gene sequence: CDR1 MDHEN, CDR2 SYDVKM. This CDR3 comprises 15 residues.

The J gene is TRBJ1-5, the V gene TRBV6-6, with D perhaps matching TRBD1 (6 bases). CDR1 MNHNY and CDR2 SVGAGI come from the germline V gene (reference sequence). V lost 4 bases and J 1 base, leaving 11 bases between the germline ends. The CDR3 consists of 15 residues. CDR3 loop: CASSFPTGSNQPQHF. The DNA of the CDR3 is TGTGCCAGCAGTTTCCCTACAGGGAGCAATCAGCCCCAGCATTTT.

The rearrangement uses TRBV27 and TRBJ1-4; 7 bases are shared with TRBD1. J gave up 6 bases and V 0 bases, and 4 bases lay outside the gene matches. This CDR3 has 15 residues. Germline assignment: CDR1 MNHEY and CDR2 SMNVEV (reference sequence). The CDR3 DNA reads as TGTGCCAGCAGTTTATCGCGGCAGGGGGATGAAAAACTGTTTTTT. Its translation is CASSLSRQGDEKLFF.

This chain connects TRBV28 to TRBJ1-1; no firm D call. The V and J ends lost 4 bases and 2 bases respectively, with 8 bases between them. Germline lookup yields CDR1 MDHEN and CDR2 SYDVKM. The CDR3 consists of 13 residues. CDR3 sequence: CASSSTLNTEAFF. The CDR3 nucleotides are TGTGCCAGCAGTTCGACACTCAACACTGAAGCTTTCTTT.

This chain links TRBV25-1 with TRBJ2-5; D ambiguous. The CDR3 covers 13 residues. Germline CDR1 is MGHDK and CDR2 is SYGVNS. Trimming took off 3 bases at V and 5 bases at J, with 10 bases between the two ends. The CDR3 protein is CASSDLFAETQYF. In nucleotides, the CDR3 is TGTGCCAGCAGTGATCTTTTTGCGGAGACCCAGTACTTC. The full variable domain, with the rest looked up from reference TRBV25-1 and TRBJ2-5, is EADIYQTPRYLVIGTGKKITLECSQTMGHDKMYWYQQDPGMELHLIHYSYGVNSTEKGDLSSESTVSRIRTEHFPLTLESARPSHTSQYLCASSDLFAETQYFGPGTRLLVL.

The chain carries TRBV27 and TRBJ2-1; D remains ambiguous. The germline V gene encodes CDR1 MNHEY and CDR2 SMNVEV (reference sequence). The CDR3 extends over 12 amino acids. V dropped 6 bases and J dropped 0 bases, with 3 bases sitting between them. The CDR3 spells CASRNSYNEQFF. The DNA for the CDR3 is TGTGCCAGCAGGAACTCCTACAATGAGCAGTTCTTC.

The CDR3 coding sequence is TGCGCCAGCAGCCAAGATCCCGGGGGGATCTACGAGCAGTACTTC. It yields the protein CASSQDPGGIYEQYF. The chain is built from TRBV4-1 and TRBJ2-7, with 7 bases identical to TRBD2. Per germline, CDR1 MGHRA and CDR2 YSYEKL. The CDR3 consists of 15 residues. V trimming: 0 bases; J trimming: 3 bases; junction bases outside the gene matches: 5.

V gene TRBV18 combines with J gene TRBJ2-7; the match to TRBD2 covers 8 bases. There are 14 residues in the CDR3. V lost 4 bases, J lost 2 bases, and 4 bases stayed unmatched. From germline, CDR1 is KGHSH and CDR2 LQKENI. In nucleotides, the CDR3 is TGTGCCAGCTCACACGAGACTAGCGCCTACGAGCAGTACTTC. It is translated as CASSHETSAYEQYF.

This clone has more than one count but fewer than ten. The rearrangement uses TRBV9 and TRBJ2-1, with 10 bases fitting TRBD1. The germline gives CDR1 SGDLS, CDR2 YYNGEE. This CDR3 has 14 residues. V shed 6 bases and J 6 bases; nucleotides not matched to a gene: 6. CDR3 protein: CASNDRGRGNEQFF. The CDR3 nucleotides are TGTGCCAGCAACGACAGGGGGCGGGGCAATGAGCAGTTCTTC.

This rearrangement joins TRBV9 to TRBJ2-3; 7 nucleotides match TRBD2. The CDR3 length is 13 residues. Germline CDR1 SGDLS, CDR2 YYNGEE. V was pared by 4 bases and J by 14 bases, with 13 bases of the junction left unmatched. The CDR3 DNA follows: TGTGCCAGCAGCTCCAGACTAGCCTCGTTGTTGTATTTT. Protein product: CASSSRLASLLYF.

The chain recombines TRBV5-5 with TRBJ2-7; 11 nucleotides line up with TRBD2. CDR1 and CDR2 from the germline V gene are SGHKS and YYEKEE (reference sequence). J was trimmed by 3 bases and V by 4 bases; bases with no gene match: 6. This CDR3 spans 15 amino acids. The CDR3 is CASSPTTSGIYEQYF. The CDR3 coding sequence is TGTGCCAGCAGCCCGACGACTAGCGGGATCTACGAGCAGTACTTC.

The DNA for the CDR3 is TGTGCCAGCAGAGACTCCGGGACACCGAACACCGGGGAGCTGTTTTTT. This encodes CASRDSGTPNTGELFF. V usage is TRBV11-3 and J usage is TRBJ2-2; tentative D call: TRBD1 (6 bases). Trimming removed 6 bases from V and 0 bases from J, with 14 bases in between. CDR1 SGHNT and CDR2 YENEEA come from the germline V gene. The CDR3 extends over 16 amino acids.